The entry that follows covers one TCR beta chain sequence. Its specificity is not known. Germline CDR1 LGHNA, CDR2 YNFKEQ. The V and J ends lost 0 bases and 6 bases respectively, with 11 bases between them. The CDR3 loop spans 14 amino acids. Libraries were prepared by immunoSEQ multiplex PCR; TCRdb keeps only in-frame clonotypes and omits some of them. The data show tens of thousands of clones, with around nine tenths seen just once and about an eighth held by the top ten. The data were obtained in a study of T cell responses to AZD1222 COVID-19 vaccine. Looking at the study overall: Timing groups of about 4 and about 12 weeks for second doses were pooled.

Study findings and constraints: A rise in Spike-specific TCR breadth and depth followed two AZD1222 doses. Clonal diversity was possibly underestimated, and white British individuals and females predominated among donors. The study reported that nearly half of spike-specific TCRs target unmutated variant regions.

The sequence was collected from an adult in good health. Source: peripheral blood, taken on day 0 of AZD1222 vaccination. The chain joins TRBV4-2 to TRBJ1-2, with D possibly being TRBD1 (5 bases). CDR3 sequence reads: CASSQDPGSHGYTF. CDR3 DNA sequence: TGTGCCAGCAGCCAAGATCCAGGGTCCCATGGCTACACCTTC.